These 20 T cell receptor beta chains came from one sample sequenced in a study of blood T cell repertoires in COVID-19. TCRdb keeps only in-frame clones here, not all; method: immunoSEQ multiplex PCR. The sample records a few hundred thousand clones, roughly 87% being singletons. The sequencing sample was made of PBMCs or T cells enriched from blood (not recorded which). The receptors derive from a woman younger than 45 who had recovered from COVID-19.

CDR3 protein: CASSPRTGSYGYTF. CDR3 bases: TGTGCCAGCAGTCCCCGGACAGGATCCTATGGCTACACCTTC. The chain has TRBV27 and TRBJ1-2; 7 nucleotides agree with TRBD1. Germline values: CDR1 MNHEY, CDR2 SMNVEV (reference sequence). V gave up 5 bases and J gave up 4 bases; unmatched junction bases: 7. This CDR3 has 14 residues.

V and J are TRBV6-2 or TRBV6-3 and TRBJ1-2, with 7 bases fitting TRBD1. This CDR3 has 19 residues. Losses at the gene ends were 4 bases for V and 7 bases for J; bases not matched to a gene: 24. CDR1 is MNHEY and CDR2 is SVGEGT in the germline V gene. CDR3 DNA sequence: TGTGCCAGCAGTTTCTTCGGGGGTGGAAGACCTACAGGGGAAGGTGGCTACACCTTC. This gives the protein CASSFFGGGRPTGEGGYTF.

The rearrangement uses TRBV19 and TRBJ2-3; possible D gene TRBD2, 6 bases. Germline CDR1 is LNHDA and CDR2 is SQIVND (reference sequence). This CDR3 region has 17 residues. V was cut by 7 bases and J by 4 bases, with 24 bases left in between. CDR3 residues: CASKSPLGPGVSDTQYF. The CDR3 nucleotides read TGTGCCAGTAAATCCCCCCTCGGGCCGGGGGTTTCAGATACGCAGTATTTT.

The rearrangement uses TRBV7-2 and TRBJ1-2; perhaps TRBD1 as D (5 bases). The CDR3 spans 15 residues. Trimming removed 4 bases from V and 3 bases from J, with 15 bases in between. Germline CDR1 reads SGHTA; CDR2 reads FQGNSA. The CDR3 is CASSWTSQGDYGYTF. For the CDR3, the DNA is TGTGCCAGCAGCTGGACCTCTCAGGGTGACTATGGCTACACCTTC.

In its sample, this clone was seen a few times. The V gene is TRBV28, the J gene TRBJ1-1; D perhaps matches TRBD1 (6 bases). Germline CDR1 MDHEN, CDR2 SYDVKM. This CDR3 comprises 13 residues. V shed 10 bases and J shed 0 bases, with 12 bases lying between them. Here the CDR3 reads CATGTSMNTEAFF. The DNA for the CDR3 is TGTGCCACCGGGACATCCATGAACACTGAAGCTTTCTTT.

The J gene is TRBJ2-1, the V gene TRBV29-1, with 9 bases that match TRBD1. The CDR3 is 16 amino acids. Germline lookup yields CDR1 SQVTM and CDR2 ANQGSEA. V lost 7 bases, J lost 4 bases, and 14 bases stayed unmatched. In DNA form, the CDR3 reads TGCAGCGGGGTTGGGTGGAAGGACAGGGGATACAATGAGCAGTTCTTC. Its protein product is CSGVGWKDRGYNEQFF.

CDR3 sequence (DNA): TGCAGTGCTATTGACAGGGGAACTGAAGCTTTCTTT. Translating it yields CSAIDRGTEAFF. V usage is TRBV20-1 and J usage is TRBJ1-1; TRBD1 matches 8 bases. This CDR3 contains 12 residues. The trim removed 4 bases at V and 5 bases at J, leaving 3 bases unmatched. Germline values: CDR1 DFQATT, CDR2 SNEGSKA (reference sequence).

The CDR3 sequence: CASSDPGSSTGELFF. The CDR3 bases are TGTGCCAGCAGCGATCCGGGGTCGAGCACCGGGGAGCTGTTTTTT. The genes are TRBV9 and TRBJ2-2; tentatively, D is TRBD2 (5 bases). The CDR3 extends over 15 amino acids. Germline assignment: CDR1 SGDLS and CDR2 YYNGEE. V was trimmed by 3 bases and J by 4 bases, leaving 13 bases between them. The complete variable domain, with remaining parts taken from reference TRBV9 and TRBJ2-2, reads DSGVTQTPKHLITATGQRVTLRCSPRSGDLSVYWYQQSLDQGLQFLIQYYNGEERAKGNILERFSAQQFPDLHSELNLSSLELGDSALYFCASSDPGSSTGELFFGEGSRLTVL.

In regard to this clone: In the same sample, other DNA sequences code for this CDR3. The DNA for the CDR3 is TGTGCCAGCAGCTTGGACAGTAGCTCCTACGAGCAGTACTTC. Protein sequence: CASSLDSSSYEQYF. The V and J genes are TRBV5-4 and TRBJ2-7; no clear D gene. V lost 0 bases and J lost 0, with 7 bases in between. The CDR3 is 14 amino acids. Germline CDR1 SGHNT, CDR2 YYREEE (reference sequence).

The V gene is TRBV5-1, the J gene TRBJ2-3; 7 bases line up with TRBD2. The CDR3 contains 19 residues. Germline V gives CDR1 SGHRS, CDR2 YFSETQ. V shed 3 bases and J 4 bases; nucleotides not matched to a gene: 20. CDR3 sequence reads: CASSSPTRASGTPADTQYF. In nucleotides, the CDR3 is TGCGCCAGCAGCTCACCCACAAGGGCCAGCGGGACTCCGGCAGATACGCAGTATTTT.

The rearrangement links TRBV5-1 to TRBJ2-5; 7 nucleotides line up with TRBD1. Germline CDR1 and CDR2: SGHRS and YFSETQ. This CDR3 spans 15 amino acids. J lost 3 bases, V lost 4 bases, and 9 bases had no gene match. CDR3 region: CASSDLRGQKETQYF. As DNA, the CDR3 is TGCGCCAGCAGCGACCTCCGGGGACAGAAAGAGACCCAGTACTTC.

The rearrangement uses TRBV27 and TRBJ2-3; tentatively, D is TRBD1 (6 bases). Trimming took off 6 bases at V and 4 bases at J, with 14 bases between the two ends. Germline CDR1 and CDR2: MNHEY and SMNVEV (reference sequence). CDR3 length: 14 residues. CDR3 nucleotide sequence: TGTGCCAGCAGATGGGGGCAGAGCCCAGATACGCAGTATTTT. Translated, it gives CASRWGQSPDTQYF.

The gene calls are TRBV10-3 and TRBJ1-5, with D perhaps TRBD1 (6 bases). V was cut by 0 bases and J by 7 bases, with 13 bases left in between. The CDR3 length is 15 residues. The V gene's germline CDR1 is ENHRY and CDR2 SYGVKD. As DNA, the CDR3 is TGTGCCATCAGTGAGTCGTCACAGGGCGGGCAGCCCCAGCATTTT. This gives the protein CAISESSQGGQPQHF.

The CDR3 loop reads CASSPGHPNTEAFF. The CDR3 DNA reads TGTGCCAGCAGCCCGGGACACCCGAACACTGAAGCTTTCTTT. The rearrangement joins TRBV11-1 to TRBJ1-1, with D perhaps matching TRBD1 (6 bases). The germline V and J ends were trimmed by 5 bases and 1 base, with 11 bases remaining between them. The germline V gene encodes CDR1 SGHAT and CDR2 FQDESV (reference sequence). This CDR3 contains 14 residues.

V usage is TRBV19 and J usage is TRBJ1-2; D not certain. Germline V gene lookup returns CDR1 LNHDA and CDR2 SQIVND (reference sequence). The CDR3 runs 14 residues. Trimming shortened V by 6 bases and J by 3 bases, and 14 bases separated the two germline ends. Here the CDR3 DNA reads TGTGCCAGTAGCCCTCCGAGGAGGGACTATGGCTACACCTTC. This sequence encodes CASSPPRRDYGYTF. Full variable domain (outside the CDR3, taken from reference TRBV19 and TRBJ1-2): DGGITQSPKYLFRKEGQNVTLSCEQNLNHDAMYWYRQDPGQGLRLIYYSQIVNDFQKGDIAEGYSVSREKKESFPLTVTSAQKNPTAFYLCASSPPRRDYGYTFGSGTRLTVV.

The V gene is TRBV7-9, the J gene TRBJ1-2; D is undetermined. The CDR3 consists of 16 residues. Trimming removed 5 bases from V and 0 bases from J, with 16 bases in between. Germline V gene data show CDR1 as SEHNR and CDR2 as FQNEAQ (reference sequence). CDR3 in DNA: TGTGCCAGCAGCCCGTCGCGCACCCCTCCTAACTATGGCTACACCTTC. Its protein is CASSPSRTPPNYGYTF.

The chain combines TRBV5-6 with TRBJ2-7; D may be TRBD2 (7 bases). Between the trimmed V and J ends, which lost 7 bases and 2 bases, there was a span of 25 bases. The length of the CDR3 is 17 residues. Germline V lookup: CDR1 SGHDT, CDR2 YYEEEE. CDR3 coding DNA: TGTGCCAGCGAATTCCTCGAGGGGGGAGGGTCCCCCTACGAGCAGTACTTC. Encoded protein: CASEFLEGGGSPYEQYF. The whole variable domain, remainder taken from reference TRBV5-6 and TRBJ2-7, is DAGVTQSPTHLIKTRGQQVTLRCSPKSGHDTVSWYQQALGQGPQFIFQYYEEEERQRGNFPDRFSGHQFPNYSSELNVNALLLGDSALYLCASEFLEGGGSPYEQYFGPGTRLTVT.

V is TRBV18 and J is TRBJ2-5; the match to TRBD2 covers 10 bases. The CDR3 is 17 residues long. Germline V gene sequence: CDR1 KGHSH, CDR2 LQKENI. Trimming removed 4 bases from V and 1 base from J; junction bases left unmatched: 9. CDR3 sequence reads: CASSRAGASGGQETQYF. CDR3 nucleotide sequence: TGTGCCAGCTCACGTGCCGGAGCTAGCGGGGGCCAAGAGACCCAGTACTTC.

This clone was recorded only once. The chain couples TRBV9 to TRBJ2-2, with D tentatively TRBD1 (6 bases). The V gene lost 4 bases and the J gene lost 4 bases, with 11 bases spanning the gap. Germline CDR1 and CDR2: SGDLS and YYNGEE. The CDR3 has 14 amino acids. The DNA for the CDR3 is TGTGCCAGCAGCTATACAGGGAGCACCGGGGAGCTGTTTTTT. It specifies CASSYTGSTGELFF.

This chain joins TRBV7-2 and TRBJ1-2; 10 nucleotides align to TRBD1. The junction had 11 bases not matched to a gene; V was cut back by 0 bases and J by 4 bases. Germline lookup yields CDR1 SGHTA and CDR2 FQGNSA. CDR3 length: 18 residues. The CDR3: CASSLAPGTGDGSYGYTF. CDR3 coding DNA: TGTGCCAGCAGCTTAGCCCCAGGGACAGGGGACGGAAGCTATGGCTACACCTTC.